This T cell receptor beta chain was identified in a study of blood T cell repertoires in COVID-19. In the study overall: From the United States, Italy and Spain came samples of acute and convalescent COVID-19.

Sequencing used immunoSEQ multiplex PCR; TCRdb keeps in-frame clones, though not all of them. The sample carries about 49,000 clones, 85% to 95% recorded once. The receptor comes from a man aged 55-75 years with COVID-19, enrolled during active disease. The sequencing sample was made of peripheral blood.

CDR3 DNA: TGTGCCAGCAGTTTCTCCACGACAGGGGATTTCTCTGGAAACACCATATATTTT. Its protein is CASSFSTTGDFSGNTIYF. This chain connects TRBV5-6 to TRBJ1-3; TRBD1 agrees at 8 bases. Germline V CDR1 and CDR2: SGHDT, YYEEEE. J gave up 0 bases and V 5 bases, and 13 bases lay outside the gene matches. CDR3 length equals 18 residues. The full variable domain, completed using reference TRBV5-6 and TRBJ1-3, is DAGVTQSPTHLIKTRGQQVTLRCSPKSGHDTVSWYQQALGQGPQFIFQYYEEEERQRGNFPDRFSGHQFPNYSSELNVNALLLGDSALYLCASSFSTTGDFSGNTIYFGEGSWLTVV.